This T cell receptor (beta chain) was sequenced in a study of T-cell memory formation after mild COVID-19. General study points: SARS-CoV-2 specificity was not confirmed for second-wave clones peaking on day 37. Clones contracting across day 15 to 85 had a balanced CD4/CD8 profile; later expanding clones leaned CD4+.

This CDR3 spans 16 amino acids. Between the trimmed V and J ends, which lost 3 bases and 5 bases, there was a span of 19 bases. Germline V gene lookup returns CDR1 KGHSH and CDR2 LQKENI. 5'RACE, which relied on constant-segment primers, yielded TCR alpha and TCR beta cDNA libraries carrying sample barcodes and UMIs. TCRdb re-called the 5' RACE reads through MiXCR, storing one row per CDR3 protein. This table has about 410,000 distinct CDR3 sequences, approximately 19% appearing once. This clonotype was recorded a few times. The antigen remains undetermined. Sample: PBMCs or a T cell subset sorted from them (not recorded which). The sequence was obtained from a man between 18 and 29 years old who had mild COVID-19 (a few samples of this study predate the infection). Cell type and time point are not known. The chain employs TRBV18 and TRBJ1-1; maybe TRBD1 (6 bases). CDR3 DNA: TGTGCCAGCTCACCCCTACTCCCAGGGGAAAATACTGAAGCTTTCTTT. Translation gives CASSPLLPGENTEAFF.